This T cell receptor beta chain originates from a study of shared clonotypes between healthy human individuals. The study, taken as a whole, reports: Deeper or shallower sequencing was expected to change how clonotypes are shared among donors.

V lost 5 bases to trimming and J lost 4 bases, with 12 bases between them. The length of the CDR3 is 14 residues. The germline CDR1 and CDR2 sequences are LNHDA and SQIVND (reference sequence). The test was conducted at deep level. This table comes from immunoSEQ multiplex PCR, and its TCRdb copy is limited to in-frame clones, with some not included. Of 2 million to 2.5 million clones detected, 90% to 95% appear once; the ten largest clones hold 0.35% to 0.45%. As to this clone: Its antigen is unidentified.

Sequenced: naive CD4+ T cells from PBMCs. Subset reported: CD45RA+ positively selected. The clonotype comes from a man younger than 35 in good health. Some clones in this sample may be carry-over from other donors' samples. The V call is TRBV19, the J call TRBJ1-5; D is undetermined. CDR3: CASSYGGENQPQHF. For the CDR3, the DNA is TGTGCCAGTAGTTACGGCGGTGAGAATCAGCCCCAGCATTTT.